Presented here are 27 T cell receptor beta chains from one specimen sequenced in a study of blood T cells in healthy people across ages. For the second PCR, which ran for 7 to 11 cycles, a sample-barcoded 5' primer and a J-beta primer mix were used. TCRdb independently ran MiXCR on the 5' RACE reads; one entry per CDR3 protein. Among some 1,800,000 distinct CDR3 sequences listed, roughly two fifths were seen once. Sequencing used blood. The origin of the receptors is a human donor in good health.

As concerns this clonotype: Mismatch with germline at one junction end may stem from a read error. This rearrangement joins TRBV25-1 to TRBJ2-7; 10 bases fit TRBD1. The J call may be incorrect, as the DNA end agrees better with TRBJ2-5. In germline, CDR1 is MGHDK, CDR2 SYGVNS. CDR3 size: 19 residues. The CDR3 region is CAGSGPFRGTGALSETQYF. In nucleotides, the CDR3 is TGTGCCGGCAGTGGTCCCTTTCGGGGGACAGGGGCCTTGTCGGAGACCCAGTACTTC.

The rearrangement uses TRBV7-2 and TRBJ1-1, with D perhaps TRBD1 (5 bases). The CDR3 loop spans 15 amino acids. Looked up from germline, CDR1 is SGHTA and CDR2 is FQGNSA. The V end was cut by 7 bases, the J end by 0 bases, with 15 bases between. Written as DNA, the CDR3 is TGTGCCAGCACCCTTGGGGCCTATATGAACACTGAAGCTTTCTTT. It specifies CASTLGAYMNTEAFF.

The V gene is TRBV11-2, the J gene TRBJ2-7; possibly TRBD1 for D (6 bases). Trimming stripped 5 bases from V and 3 bases from J, with 11 bases between. CDR1 is SGHAT, CDR2 FQNNGV, per germline. The CDR3 sequence is 13 residues long. CDR3 protein: CASSNRQVYEQYF. The CDR3 DNA reads as TGTGCCAGCAGCAATAGACAGGTCTACGAGCAGTACTTC. The whole variable domain, filled in from reference TRBV11-2 and TRBJ2-7, reads EAGVAQSPRYKIIEKRQSVAFWCNPISGHATLYWYQQILGQGPKLLIQFQNNGVVDDSQLPKDRFSAERLKGVDSTLKIQPAKLEDSAVYLCASSNRQVYEQYFGPGTRLTVT.

This clonotype was picked up many times. The chain joins TRBV18 to TRBJ2-4; 10 positions match TRBD2. Trimming at V came to 2 bases and at J to 8 bases, leaving 9 bases not matched to a gene. Germline V CDR1 and CDR2: KGHSH, LQKENI. This CDR3 spans 16 amino acids. The CDR3 DNA reads as TGTGCCAGCTCACCAAACCCGAGCGGGGGGGCAGACATTCAGTACTTC. Translated, it gives CASSPNPSGGADIQYF.

This clonotype has more than one count but fewer than ten. V and J are TRBV6-5 and TRBJ2-7, with TRBD2 identical over 7 bases. Germline values: CDR1 MNHEY, CDR2 SVGAGI. J was trimmed by 5 bases and V by 2 bases; bases with no gene match: 9. This CDR3 comprises 15 residues. CDR3 amino acids: CASSYVGGSEDEQYF. The CDR3 DNA sequence: TGTGCCAGCAGTTACGTGGGAGGGAGTGAGGACGAGCAGTACTTC.

V is TRBV12-3 or TRBV12-4 and J is TRBJ1-1; TRBD1 matches at 9 bases. This CDR3 spans 12 amino acids. V gave up 8 bases and J gave up 7 bases; unmatched junction bases: 5. CDR3 loop: CASEQGAGEAFF. CDR3 in DNA: TGTGCCAGCGAACAGGGGGCAGGTGAAGCTTTCTTT.

This clonotype was seen more than once but under ten times. V is TRBV27 and J is TRBJ1-2; D perhaps matches TRBD1 (6 bases). CDR1 is MNHEY and CDR2 is SMNVEV in the germline V gene (reference sequence). Trimming removed 2 bases at V and 3 bases at J, with 10 bases between. There are 14 residues in the CDR3. The CDR3 bases are TGTGCCAGCAGTTTACTAGGGGGGCACTATGGCTACACCTTC. Its translation: CASSLLGGHYGYTF.

This clonotype was seen only a few times. V and J are TRBV15 and TRBJ2-1; TRBD1 agrees at 7 bases. The CDR3 length is 14 residues. Germline-derived CDR1 and CDR2 are LNHNV and YYDKDF (reference sequence). J was trimmed by 4 bases and V by 4 bases; bases with no gene match: 4. The CDR3 nucleotides read TGTGCCACCAGCAATGGACAGGCGTACAATGAGCAGTTCTTC. Encoded protein: CATSNGQAYNEQFF.

The gene calls are TRBV4-1 and TRBJ2-5, with TRBD2 identical over 13 bases. This CDR3 spans 15 amino acids. Per the germline V gene, CDR1 is MGHRA and CDR2 is YSYEKL. V was clipped by 4 bases and J by 5 bases; unmatched bases: 4. The CDR3 sequence: CASSRKTSGGETQYF. The CDR3 DNA follows: TGCGCCAGCAGCCGAAAGACTAGCGGGGGGGAGACCCAGTACTTC.

The chain employs TRBV12-3 or TRBV12-4 and TRBJ2-3; a possible D gene is TRBD2 (6 bases). This CDR3 has 16 residues. V lost 4 bases, J lost 2 bases, and 16 bases lay in between. CDR3 protein: CASSWKHGTATDTQYF. DNA for the CDR3: TGTGCCAGCAGTTGGAAACACGGGACTGCCACAGATACGCAGTATTTT.

In its sample, this clonotype was seen a few times. The V call is TRBV9, the J call TRBJ2-1; TRBD1 is a possible D gene (5 bases). V was shortened by 4 bases and J by 9 bases, with 11 bases between the two germline ends. The CDR3 loop spans 12 amino acids. In germline, CDR1 is SGDLS, CDR2 YYNGEE. The CDR3 loop reads CASSSREGEQFF. CDR3 DNA: TGTGCCAGCAGCTCCAGGGAAGGTGAGCAGTTCTTC. Based on the CDR3 plus reference TRBV9 and TRBJ2-1, the full variable domain is DSGVTQTPKHLITATGQRVTLRCSPRSGDLSVYWYQQSLDQGLQFLIQYYNGEERAKGNILERFSAQQFPDLHSELNLSSLELGDSALYFCASSSREGEQFFGPGTRLTVL.

The genes are TRBV7-3 and TRBJ2-3; D uncertain. V was trimmed by 2 bases and J by 4 bases, leaving 10 bases between them. The CDR3 is 14 residues long. Germline V gene sequence: CDR1 SGHTA, CDR2 FQGTGA. CDR3 protein: CASSLLPDADTQYF. The CDR3, as DNA: TGTGCCAGCAGCTTACTGCCAGATGCAGATACGCAGTATTTT.

This clonotype appeared a few times. The genes are TRBV10-3 and TRBJ2-5, with a possible D match to TRBD1 (5 bases). Germline lookup yields CDR1 ENHRY and CDR2 SYGVKD. The V end was cut by 3 bases, the J end by 1 base, with 15 bases between. The CDR3 covers 16 residues. The CDR3 DNA is TGTGCCATCAGTGAAGGTTGGGTGGGGCCCCAAGAGACCCAGTACTTC. Its translation is CAISEGWVGPQETQYF.

The gene calls are TRBV7-8 and TRBJ2-5; no definite D call. This CDR3 has 11 residues. V was shortened by 0 bases and J by 9 bases, with 5 bases between the two germline ends. The germline V gene encodes CDR1 SGHVS and CDR2 FQNEAQ. CDR3 nucleotide sequence: TGTGCCAGCAGCTTAGCGGGTCCCCAGTACTTC. Translated: CASSLAGPQYF.

The genes are TRBV7-2 and TRBJ1-2; maybe TRBD1 (6 bases). The CDR3 loop spans 13 amino acids. The V end lost 5 bases, the J end lost 7 bases, and 14 bases lay between the germline ends. In germline, CDR1 is SGHTA, CDR2 FQGNSA. Here the CDR3 reads CASSLRQASGYTF. DNA of the CDR3: TGTGCCAGCAGCCTTAGACAGGCCAGTGGCTACACCTTC.

V gene TRBV4-2 combines with J gene TRBJ2-7; a weak D match, TRBD1 (6 bases). The CDR3 has 15 amino acids. Germline CDR1 is LGHNA and CDR2 is YNFKEQ. V gave up 2 bases and J gave up 2 bases, with 13 bases separating them. Here the CDR3 DNA reads TGTGCCAGCAGCCAAAATACAGGGAGAACCTACGAGCAGTACTTC. Translating it yields CASSQNTGRTYEQYF.

This sequence joins TRBV20-1 and TRBJ2-7; 10 bases fit TRBD1. The V and J ends lost 4 bases and 4 bases, in that order; junction bases with no gene match: 7. The germline V gene encodes CDR1 DFQATT and CDR2 SNEGSKA (reference sequence). This CDR3 region has 14 residues. The CDR3 protein is CSATSDRGRYEQYF. DNA of the CDR3: TGCAGTGCTACCTCGGACAGGGGGAGATACGAGCAGTACTTC.

Only a few counts were recorded for this clonotype. The rearrangement joins TRBV7-3 to TRBJ2-5; 8 positions match TRBD2. V lost 2 bases, J lost 5 bases, and 4 bases stayed unmatched. The germline gives CDR1 SGHTA, CDR2 FQGTGA. The CDR3 runs to 14 residues. CDR3 coding DNA: TGTGCCAGCAGCTTATCCGGGAGGGATGAGACCCAGTACTTC. Its translation: CASSLSGRDETQYF.

The chain couples TRBV3-1 to TRBJ2-7; D perhaps matches TRBD1 (5 bases). Per the germline V gene, CDR1 is LGHDT and CDR2 is YNNKEL (reference sequence). This CDR3 comprises 13 residues. V lost 2 bases to trimming and J lost 3 bases, with 8 bases between them. CDR3 loop: CASSQNRIYEQYF. The DNA of the CDR3 is TGTGCCAGCAGCCAAAACAGGATCTACGAGCAGTACTTC.

This clonotype was found once. This chain uses TRBV6-1 with TRBJ2-6; D may be TRBD2 (5 bases). Germline V gene data show CDR1 as MNHNS and CDR2 as SASEGT. CDR3 length: 18 residues. V lost 0 bases and J lost 8, with 20 bases in between. The CDR3 DNA reads TGTGCCAGCAGTGAAGCTGGGCCAGGATTGCTCGGGACCAACGTCCTGACTTTC. It encodes CASSEAGPGLLGTNVLTF.

The chain uses TRBV12-5 and TRBJ2-1; D ambiguous. Trimming pared 7 bases from V and 9 bases from J, leaving 13 bases between. CDR3 length: 12 amino acids. Germline V gene sequence: CDR1 LGHNT, CDR2 FRNRAP. The CDR3 region is CASDFRWSEQFF. The CDR3 bases are TGTGCTAGTGATTTCCGTTGGAGTGAGCAGTTCTTC.

The chain carries TRBV19 and TRBJ1-5; maybe TRBD1 (5 bases). The V gene lost 4 bases and the J gene lost 5 bases, with 12 bases spanning the gap. The length of the CDR3 is 14 residues. Per germline, CDR1 LNHDA and CDR2 SQIVND (reference sequence). The CDR3 coding sequence is TGTGCCAGTAGTACACAGGTTCTCTATCAGCCCCAGCATTTT. Translating it yields CASSTQVLYQPQHF. Full variable domain (remainder filled in from reference TRBV19 and TRBJ1-5): DGGITQSPKYLFRKEGQNVTLSCEQNLNHDAMYWYRQDPGQGLRLIYYSQIVNDFQKGDIAEGYSVSREKKESFPLTVTSAQKNPTAFYLCASSTQVLYQPQHFGDGTRLSIL.

This clonotype was seen a handful of times. The chain combines TRBV28 with TRBJ1-5, with D tentatively TRBD1 (5 bases). The CDR3 contains 14 residues. The V end was cut by 3 bases, the J end by 6 bases, with 12 bases between. Germline assignment: CDR1 MDHEN and CDR2 SYDVKM. This CDR3 is CASSFEGTVQPQHF. Here the CDR3 DNA reads TGTGCCAGCAGTTTTGAGGGGACGGTTCAGCCCCAGCATTTT. Together with reference TRBV28 and TRBJ1-5, the CDR3 gives the full variable domain: DVKVTQSSRYLVKRTGEKVFLECVQDMDHENMFWYRQDPGLGLRLIYFSYDVKMKEKGDIPEGYSVSREKKERFSLILESASTNQTSMYLCASSFEGTVQPQHFGDGTRLSIL.

This clonotype has a single count. Germline and junction disagree at one end, which may indicate a read error. The rearrangement links TRBV10-3 to TRBJ1-1; D is uncertain. Germline V gene lookup returns CDR1 ENHRY and CDR2 SYGVKD. This CDR3 spans 13 amino acids. In DNA, the CDR3 is TGTGCCATCAGTGAGCGCATGAACATTGAAGCTTTCTTT. It is translated as CAISERMNIEAFF.

As for this clonotype: Sequence at one end of the junction differs from germline and may be a read error. The rearrangement joins TRBV7-8 to TRBJ1-1; 7 bases are shared with TRBD1. The germline CDR1 and CDR2 sequences are SGHVS and FQNEAQ. CDR3 length: 14 residues. This chain's CDR3 is CASSNQGEYTEAFF. The CDR3 coding sequence is TGTGCCAGCAGCAACCAGGGGGAGTACACCGAAGCTTTCTTT.

To note about this clonotype: Mismatch with germline at one junction end may stem from a read error. The chain has TRBV7-8 and TRBJ1-6; D gene uncertain. This CDR3 is built from 17 residues. Germline lookup yields CDR1 SGHVS and CDR2 FQNEAQ. DNA for the CDR3: TGTGCCGGCAGCTTAGTATTGAGAGGGCATGATGGTTCACCCCTCCACTTT. Amino acid sequence: CAGSLVLRGHDGSPLHF.

This chain connects TRBV7-2 to TRBJ2-2; D not certain. Trimming stripped 1 base from V and 7 bases from J, with 7 bases between. The CDR3 has 13 residues. Germline V lookup: CDR1 SGHTA, CDR2 FQGNSA. The CDR3 DNA follows: TGTGCCAGCAGCTTAGGGTGGGGCGGGGAGCTGTTTTTT. It translates to CASSLGWGGELFF.